This TCR beta chain was obtained from a study of beta chain features in type 1 diabetes. Overall study findings and caveats: All four CD4+ subsets from Type 1 diabetes patients carried moderately but significantly shorter TCRB CDR3s. Cells that show high TCR expression could be over-represented by cDNA sequencing. Patients with type 1 diabetes showed fewer VDJ junction insertions and more deletions.

Expressed TCRB transcripts were sequenced after all isolated RNA was converted to cDNA. Sequencing was performed with immunoSEQ multiplex PCR; in TCRdb, only in-frame clones are kept and a portion is missing. The profile shows about 240,000 clones, about 26% of them singletons. This CDR3 is 16 amino acids long. CDR1 is PRHDT, CDR2 FYEKMQ, per germline (reference sequence). Trimming at V came to 6 bases and at J to 5 bases, leaving 14 bases not matched to a gene. Regarding this clone: Its matching antigen is unknown.

The chain has TRBV13 and TRBJ2-5; 8 bases are a match to TRBD1. The receptor was isolated from a young man in good health. What was sequenced was central memory CD4+ T cells from blood. CDR3 in amino acids: CASRRASQGAGETQYF. The CDR3 DNA follows: TGTGCCAGCAGACGGGCTTCTCAGGGGGCGGGCGAGACCCAGTACTTC.